A selection of T cell receptor beta chains follows, all from one sample in a study of CD8 T cells in Susac syndrome. TCRdb redid the calling of the immunoSEQ multiplex PCR reads with MiXCR, one entry per CDR3 protein. The repertoire has 150,000 to 200,000 distinct CDR3 sequences, around 90% of them found once; the top ten carry approximately 0.086%. The specimen sequenced was CD4+ T cells from PBMCs. The origin of the receptors is a human donor with Susac syndrome. CDR3s include the opening cysteine and the closing phenylalanine or tryptophan. The D gene is left open where the match is weak. Expanded clones are given a class, and other clones once, few, many or no size at all.

D gene: -; clone size: -; V gene: TRBV19; J gene: TRBJ1-5; CDR3 length: 14; CDR3 protein: CASSRGDGNQPQHF; CDR3 DNA: TGTGCCAGTAGTAGGGGGGATGGCAATCAGCCCCAGCATTTT
D gene: TRBD1; clone size: -; V gene: TRBV20-1; J gene: TRBJ1-1; CDR3 length: 14; CDR3 protein: CSARDIWGQAEAFF; CDR3 DNA: TGCAGTGCTAGAGATATATGGGGACAGGCTGAAGCTTTCTTT
D gene: TRBD1; clone size: -; V gene: TRBV19; J gene: TRBJ1-2; CDR3 length: 13; CDR3 protein: CASRQGAQSGYTF; CDR3 DNA: TGTGCCAGTAGACAGGGGGCGCAGAGTGGCTACACCTTC
D gene: TRBD1; clone size: -; V gene: TRBV11-2; J gene: TRBJ2-5; CDR3 length: 14; CDR3 protein: CASSPGQGMETQYF; CDR3 DNA: TGTGCCAGCAGCCCCGGACAGGGGATGGAGACCCAGTACTTC
D gene: -; clone size: -; V gene: TRBV3-1; J gene: TRBJ2-5; CDR3 length: 15; CDR3 protein: CASSQDRQSWETQYF; CDR3 DNA: TGTGCCAGCAGCCAAGATCGGCAGTCTTGGGAGACCCAGTACTTC
D gene: -; clone size: -; V gene: TRBV7-9; J gene: TRBJ2-7; CDR3 length: 13; CDR3 protein: CASTRLSSYEQYF; CDR3 DNA: TGTGCCAGCACCCGCTTATCATCCTACGAGCAGTACTTC
D gene: -; clone size: -; V gene: TRBV2; J gene: TRBJ1-5; CDR3 length: 15; CDR3 protein: CASSERSGGAWSQHF; CDR3 DNA: TGTGCCAGCAGTGAACGGAGCGGAGGAGCTTGGTCCCAGCATTTT
D gene: -; clone size: once; V gene: TRBV5-4; J gene: TRBJ1-2; CDR3 length: 16; CDR3 protein: CASSLIGGAFNYGYTF; CDR3 DNA: TGTGCCAGCAGCTTGATTGGGGGGGCCTTTAACTATGGCTACACCTTC
D gene: -; clone size: few; V gene: TRBV11-2; J gene: TRBJ2-2; CDR3 length: 14; CDR3 protein: CASSEGGYTGELFF; CDR3 DNA: TGTGCCAGCAGCGAGGGGGGGTACACCGGGGAGCTGTTTTTT
D gene: -; clone size: -; V gene: TRBV20-1; J gene: TRBJ1-2; CDR3 length: 11; CDR3 protein: CSASRAGGYTF; CDR3 DNA: TGCAGTGCTAGCAGGGCGGGAGGCTACACCTTC
D gene: -; clone size: -; V gene: TRBV19; J gene: TRBJ1-5; CDR3 length: 14; CDR3 protein: CASSIKVYDQPQHF; CDR3 DNA: TGTGCCAGTAGTATTAAGGTGTACGATCAGCCCCAGCATTTT
D gene: TRBD1; clone size: once; V gene: TRBV20-1; J gene: TRBJ1-2; CDR3 length: 14; CDR3 protein: CSARAMDRDYGYTF; CDR3 DNA: TGCAGTGCTAGAGCCATGGACAGGGACTATGGCTACACCTTC
D gene: TRBD1; clone size: few; V gene: TRBV5-1; J gene: TRBJ2-7; CDR3 length: 14; CDR3 protein: CASSYGTEPYEQYF; CDR3 DNA: TGTGCCAGCAGCTACGGGACAGAACCATACGAGCAGTACTTC
D gene: -; clone size: -; V gene: TRBV2; J gene: TRBJ2-1; CDR3 length: 14; CDR3 protein: CASISQVSAHGQFF; CDR3 DNA: TGTGCCAGCATTAGTCAAGTTTCCGCTCATGGGCAGTTCTTC
D gene: -; clone size: -; V gene: TRBV12-5; J gene: TRBJ1-1; CDR3 length: 14; CDR3 protein: CASGFARENTEAFF; CDR3 DNA: TGTGCTAGTGGTTTTGCGCGTGAAAACACTGAAGCTTTCTTT
D gene: TRBD1; clone size: -; V gene: TRBV28; J gene: TRBJ1-4; CDR3 length: 15; CDR3 protein: CASSPTRDRGKKLFF; CDR3 DNA: TGTGCCAGCAGTCCGACTAGGGACAGGGGTAAAAAACTGTTTTTT
D gene: TRBD2; clone size: -; V gene: TRBV28; J gene: TRBJ2-1; CDR3 length: 15; CDR3 protein: CASRRASGSRGEQFF; CDR3 DNA: TGTGCCAGCCGAAGAGCTAGCGGGAGTCGGGGTGAGCAGTTCTTC